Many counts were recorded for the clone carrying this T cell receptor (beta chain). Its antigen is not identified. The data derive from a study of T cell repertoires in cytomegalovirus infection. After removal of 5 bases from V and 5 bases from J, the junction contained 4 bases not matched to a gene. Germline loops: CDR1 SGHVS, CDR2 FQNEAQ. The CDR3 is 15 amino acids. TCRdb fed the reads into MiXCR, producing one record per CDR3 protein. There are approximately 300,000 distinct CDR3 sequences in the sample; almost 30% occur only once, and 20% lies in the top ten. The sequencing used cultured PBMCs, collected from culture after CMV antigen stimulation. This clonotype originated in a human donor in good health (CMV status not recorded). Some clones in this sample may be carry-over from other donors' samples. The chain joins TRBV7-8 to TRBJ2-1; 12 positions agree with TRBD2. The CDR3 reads CASSASGRADNEQFF. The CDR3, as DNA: TGTGCCAGCAGCGCTAGCGGGAGGGCCGACAATGAGCAGTTCTTC.